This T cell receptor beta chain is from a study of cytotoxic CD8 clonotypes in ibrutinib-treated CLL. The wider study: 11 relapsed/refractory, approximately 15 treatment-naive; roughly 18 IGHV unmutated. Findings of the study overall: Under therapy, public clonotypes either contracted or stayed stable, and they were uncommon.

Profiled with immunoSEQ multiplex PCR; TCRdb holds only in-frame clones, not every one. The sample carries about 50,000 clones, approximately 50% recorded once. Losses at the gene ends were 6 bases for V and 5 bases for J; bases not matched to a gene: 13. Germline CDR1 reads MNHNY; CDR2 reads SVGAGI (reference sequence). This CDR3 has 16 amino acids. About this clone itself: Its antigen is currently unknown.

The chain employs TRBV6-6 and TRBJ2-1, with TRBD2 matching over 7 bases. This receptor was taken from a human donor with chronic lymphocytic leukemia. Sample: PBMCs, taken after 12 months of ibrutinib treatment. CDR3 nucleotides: TGTGCCAGCAGCATCGGAGCGGGACTACCCCACAATGAGCAGTTCTTC. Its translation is CASSIGAGLPHNEQFF.